This TCR beta chain was captured in a study of breast tumors, draining lymph nodes, adjacent tissues. MiXCR was run by TCRdb on the multiplex PCR reads, yielding one entry per CDR3 protein. The sample carries about 130,000 distinct CDR3 sequences, 15% to 20% recorded once. Breast cancer patients provided tissue from their axillary draining lymph nodes. Germline V lookup: CDR1 LNHDA, CDR2 SQIVND (reference sequence). With V trimmed by 10 bases and J by 4 bases, 7 bases remained unmatched. CDR3 length: 14 residues. This clonotype was found many times. Sequencing was carried out using axillary lymph node tissue. This TCR derives from a female donor with breast cancer. Some clones in this sample may be carry-over from other donors' samples. This chain links TRBV19 with TRBJ2-6, with TRBD1 matching 7 bases. For the CDR3, the DNA is TGTGCCACGACAGGGATCAACGGGGCCAACGTCCTGACTTTC. Translating it yields CATTGINGANVLTF.